This record concerns one T cell receptor (beta chain) sequence. Libraries were prepared by immunoSEQ multiplex PCR; TCRdb keeps only in-frame clonotypes and omits some of them. The repertoire holds 500,000 to 850,000 clones, with approximately 89% as singletons. This CDR3 is built from 15 residues. V was pared by 9 bases and J by 0 bases, with 7 bases of the junction left unmatched. Germline lookup yields CDR1 WSHSY and CDR2 SAAADI. These data originate in a study of shared T cell receptors in the human thymus. The same data also went into a second study, on human thymus T cells. That source notes: Resections were taken during corrective heart surgery, and the thymus tissue came from these.

The sequencing sample was made of thymocytes. The clonotype comes from a boy under two years old with a congenital heart defect. The chain employs TRBV10-2 and TRBJ2-4; 8 nucleotides agree with TRBD2. The CDR3 coding sequence is TGCGCCAGTCAGCTAGCGGGCATAGCCAAAAACATTCAGTACTTC. This encodes CASQLAGIAKNIQYF.